Given below is one T cell receptor (beta chain) in context. Its specificity is unknown. This record belongs to a study of post-analysis software for immune sequencing data. Study information: Included among the disease courses, which were recorded for the cohort, were relapsing-remitting, secondary progressive and progressive-relapsing multiple sclerosis. Findings and limits, study-wide: The five TRBV segments detected at higher frequency in patients than in controls included TRBV5-6, TRBV5-1 and TRBV20-1. Significantly lower normalized Chao1 diversity was found in patients with multiple sclerosis relative to controls.

TCR beta libraries were prepared from cDNA with unique molecular identifiers. From roughly 1 to 10 million T cells, 500,000 or so cDNA molecules were obtained. TCRdb processed the PCR reads anew with MiXCR; each CDR3 protein has one entry. The repertoire holds roughly 600,000 distinct CDR3 sequences, with about 40% as singletons. Germline V lookup: CDR1 MGHRA, CDR2 YSYEKL. Trimming took 6 bases from V and 0 from J, leaving 17 bases between them. The CDR3 has 16 residues. This receptor was obtained from a girl aged 10 to 17 with multiple sclerosis. Source material: blood. The rearrangement joins TRBV4-1 to TRBJ1-1; possible D gene TRBD1, 5 bases. CDR3 DNA sequence: TGCGCCAGCAGTACCCGCGAGGGGACCATGAACACTGAAGCTTTCTTT. It codes for CASSTREGTMNTEAFF.